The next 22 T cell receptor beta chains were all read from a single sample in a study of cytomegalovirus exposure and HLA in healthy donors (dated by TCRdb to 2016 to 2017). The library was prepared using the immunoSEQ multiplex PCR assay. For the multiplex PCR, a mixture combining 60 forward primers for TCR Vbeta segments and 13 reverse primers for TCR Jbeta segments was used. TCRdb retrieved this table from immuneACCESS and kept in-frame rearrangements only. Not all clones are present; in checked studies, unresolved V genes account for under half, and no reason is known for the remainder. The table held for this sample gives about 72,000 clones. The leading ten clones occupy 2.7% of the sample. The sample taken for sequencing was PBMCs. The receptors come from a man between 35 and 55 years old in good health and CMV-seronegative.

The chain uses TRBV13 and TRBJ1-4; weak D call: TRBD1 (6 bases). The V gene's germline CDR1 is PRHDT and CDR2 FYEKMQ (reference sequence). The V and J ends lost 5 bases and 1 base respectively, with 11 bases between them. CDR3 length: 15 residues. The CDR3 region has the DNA TGTGCCAGCAGCCCCACAGGGTTAACTAATGAAAAACTGTTTTTT. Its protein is CASSPTGLTNEKLFF. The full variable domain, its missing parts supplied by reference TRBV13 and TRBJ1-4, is AAGVIQSPRHLIKEKRETATLKCYPIPRHDTVYWYQQGPGQDPQFLISFYEKMQSDKGSIPDRFSAQQFSDYHSELNMSSLELGDSALYFCASSPTGLTNEKLFFGSGTQLSVL.

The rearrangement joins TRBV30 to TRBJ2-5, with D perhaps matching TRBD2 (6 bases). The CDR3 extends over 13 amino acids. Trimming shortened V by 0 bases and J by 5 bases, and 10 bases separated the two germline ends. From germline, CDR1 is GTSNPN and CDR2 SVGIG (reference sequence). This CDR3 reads CAWSVGGSETQYF. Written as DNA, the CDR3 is TGTGCCTGGAGTGTAGGAGGGTCCGAGACCCAGTACTTC.

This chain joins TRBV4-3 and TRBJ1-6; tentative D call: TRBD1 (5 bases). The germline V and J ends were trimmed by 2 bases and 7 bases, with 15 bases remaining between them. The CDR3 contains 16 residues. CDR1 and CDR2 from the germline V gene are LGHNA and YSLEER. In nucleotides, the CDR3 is TGCGCCAGCAGCCAACCGTCTGCAGGGCCCAATTCACCCCTCCACTTT. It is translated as CASSQPSAGPNSPLHF.

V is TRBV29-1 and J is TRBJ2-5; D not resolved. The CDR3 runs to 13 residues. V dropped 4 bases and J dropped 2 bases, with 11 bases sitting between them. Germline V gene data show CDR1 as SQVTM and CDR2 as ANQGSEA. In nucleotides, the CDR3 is TGCAGCGTTGTCCGCAAGCGACAAGAGACCCAGTACTTC. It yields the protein CSVVRKRQETQYF.

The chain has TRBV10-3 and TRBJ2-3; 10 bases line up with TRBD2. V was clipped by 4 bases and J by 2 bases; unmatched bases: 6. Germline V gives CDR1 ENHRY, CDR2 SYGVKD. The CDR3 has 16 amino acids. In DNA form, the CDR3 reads TGTGCCATCAGTGCACCACTAGCGGGAAACACAGATACGCAGTATTTT. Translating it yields CAISAPLAGNTDTQYF.

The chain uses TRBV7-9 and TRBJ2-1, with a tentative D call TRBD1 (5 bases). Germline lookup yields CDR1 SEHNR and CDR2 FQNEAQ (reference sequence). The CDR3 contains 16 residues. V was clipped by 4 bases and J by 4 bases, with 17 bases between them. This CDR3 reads CASSCLGEDGYNEQFF. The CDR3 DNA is TGTGCCAGCAGCTGTCTAGGGGAAGACGGGTACAATGAGCAGTTCTTC.

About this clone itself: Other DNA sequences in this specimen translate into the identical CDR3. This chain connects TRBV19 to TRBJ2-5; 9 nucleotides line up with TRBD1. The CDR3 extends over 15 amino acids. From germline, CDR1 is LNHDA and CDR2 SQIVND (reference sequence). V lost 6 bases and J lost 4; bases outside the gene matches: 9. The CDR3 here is CASSWAGQGRETQYF. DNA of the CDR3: TGTGCCAGTAGCTGGGCGGGACAGGGTCGAGAGACCCAGTACTTC.

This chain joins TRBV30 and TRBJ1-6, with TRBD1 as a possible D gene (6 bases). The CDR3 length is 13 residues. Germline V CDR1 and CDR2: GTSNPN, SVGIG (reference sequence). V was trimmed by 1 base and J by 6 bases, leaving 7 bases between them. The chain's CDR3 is CAWSEQGNSPLHF. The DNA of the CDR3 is TGTGCCTGGAGTGAACAGGGTAATTCACCCCTCCACTTT.

This chain's CDR3 is CASDGGVAGDHYNEQFF. CDR3 in DNA: TGTGCTAGTGACGGGGGGGTAGCGGGGGACCACTACAATGAGCAGTTCTTC. The chain recombines TRBV12-5 with TRBJ2-1; 9 bases are shared with TRBD2. This CDR3 region has 17 residues. Trimming at V came to 7 bases and at J to 3 bases, leaving 13 bases not matched to a gene. Germline loops: CDR1 LGHNT, CDR2 FRNRAP. The full variable domain, rest sourced from reference TRBV12-5 and TRBJ2-1, is DARVTQTPRHKVTEMGQEVTMRCQPILGHNTVFWYRQTMMQGLELLAYFRNRAPLDDSGMPKDRFSAEMPDATLATLKIQPSEPRDSAVYFCASDGGVAGDHYNEQFFGPGTRLTVL.

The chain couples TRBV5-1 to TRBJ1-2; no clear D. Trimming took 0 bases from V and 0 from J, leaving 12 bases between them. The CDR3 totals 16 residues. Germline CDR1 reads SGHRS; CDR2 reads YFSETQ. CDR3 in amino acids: CASSLAGDRTNYGYTF. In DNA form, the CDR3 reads TGCGCCAGCAGCTTGGCCGGGGATCGGACTAACTATGGCTACACCTTC.

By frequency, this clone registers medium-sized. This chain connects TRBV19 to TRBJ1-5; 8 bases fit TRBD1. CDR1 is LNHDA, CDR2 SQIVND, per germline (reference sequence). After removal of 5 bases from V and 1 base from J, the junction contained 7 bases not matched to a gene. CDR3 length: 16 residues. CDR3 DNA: TGTGCCAGTAGTTGGACAGGGTCCCAGAGCAATCAGCCCCAGCATTTT. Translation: CASSWTGSQSNQPQHF.

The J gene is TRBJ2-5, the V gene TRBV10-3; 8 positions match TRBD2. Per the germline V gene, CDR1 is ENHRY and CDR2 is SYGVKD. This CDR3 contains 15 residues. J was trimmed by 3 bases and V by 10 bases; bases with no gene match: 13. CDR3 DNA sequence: TGTGCCACAGGACGAGCTAGCGGGCGCGAAGAGACCCAGTACTTC. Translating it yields CATGRASGREETQYF.

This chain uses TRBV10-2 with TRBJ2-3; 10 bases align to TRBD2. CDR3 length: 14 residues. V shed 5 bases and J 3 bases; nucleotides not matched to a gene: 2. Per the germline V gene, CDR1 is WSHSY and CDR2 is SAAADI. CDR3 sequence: CASSQGLATDTQYF. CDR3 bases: TGCGCCAGCAGTCAGGGACTAGCGACAGATACGCAGTATTTT.

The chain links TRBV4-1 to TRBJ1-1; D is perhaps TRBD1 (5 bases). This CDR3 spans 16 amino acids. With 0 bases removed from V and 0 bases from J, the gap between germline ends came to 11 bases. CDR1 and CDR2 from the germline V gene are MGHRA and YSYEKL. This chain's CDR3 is CASSQEANRMNTEAFF. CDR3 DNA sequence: TGCGCCAGCAGCCAAGAAGCAAACAGGATGAACACTGAAGCTTTCTTT.

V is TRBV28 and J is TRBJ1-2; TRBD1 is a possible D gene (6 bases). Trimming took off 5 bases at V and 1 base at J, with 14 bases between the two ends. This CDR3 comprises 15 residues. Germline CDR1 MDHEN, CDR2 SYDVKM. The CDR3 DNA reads TGTGCCAGCAGTCTCGGACAGCCCATTAACTATGGCTACACCTTC. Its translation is CASSLGQPINYGYTF.

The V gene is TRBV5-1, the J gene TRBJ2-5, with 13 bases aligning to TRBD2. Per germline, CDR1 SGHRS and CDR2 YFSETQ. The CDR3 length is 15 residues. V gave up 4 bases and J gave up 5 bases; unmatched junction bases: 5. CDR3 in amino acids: CASSMGTSGVETQYF. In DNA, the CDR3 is TGCGCCAGCAGCATGGGGACTAGCGGGGTGGAGACCCAGTACTTC.

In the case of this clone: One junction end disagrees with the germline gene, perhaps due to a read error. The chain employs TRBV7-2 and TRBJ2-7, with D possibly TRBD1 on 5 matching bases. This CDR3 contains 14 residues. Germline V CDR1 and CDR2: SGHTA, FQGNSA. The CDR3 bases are TGTGCCGGCAGCTTAGGCCCCAGGGTCGAGGAGCAGTACTTC. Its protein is CAGSLGPRVEEQYF.

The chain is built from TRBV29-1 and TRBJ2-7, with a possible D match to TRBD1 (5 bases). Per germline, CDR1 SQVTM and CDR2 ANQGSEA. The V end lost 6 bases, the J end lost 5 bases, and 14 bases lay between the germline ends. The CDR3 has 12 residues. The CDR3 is CSVAQGPDEQYF. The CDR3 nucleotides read TGCAGCGTCGCCCAGGGTCCCGACGAGCAGTACTTC.

CDR3 loop: CASSIDRGSEQYF. CDR3 nucleotide sequence: TGTGCCAGCAGTATCGACAGGGGATCTGAGCAGTACTTC. This chain uses TRBV6-5 with TRBJ2-7, with 8 positions matching TRBD1. This CDR3 has 13 amino acids. V was pared by 5 bases and J by 7 bases, with 7 bases of the junction left unmatched. Germline V gene sequence: CDR1 MNHEY, CDR2 SVGAGI.

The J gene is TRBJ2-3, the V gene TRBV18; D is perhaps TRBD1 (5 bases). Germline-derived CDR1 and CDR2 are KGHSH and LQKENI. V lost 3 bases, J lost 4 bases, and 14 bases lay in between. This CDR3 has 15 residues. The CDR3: CASSPMLQGSDTQYF. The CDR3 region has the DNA TGTGCCAGCTCACCCATGTTGCAGGGTTCAGATACGCAGTATTTT.

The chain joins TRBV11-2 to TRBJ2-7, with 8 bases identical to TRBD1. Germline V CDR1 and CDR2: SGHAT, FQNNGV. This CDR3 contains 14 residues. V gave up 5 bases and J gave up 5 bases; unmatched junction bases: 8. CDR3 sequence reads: CASSRRQGANEQYF. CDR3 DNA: TGTGCCAGCAGCAGGCGCCAGGGGGCCAACGAGCAGTACTTC.

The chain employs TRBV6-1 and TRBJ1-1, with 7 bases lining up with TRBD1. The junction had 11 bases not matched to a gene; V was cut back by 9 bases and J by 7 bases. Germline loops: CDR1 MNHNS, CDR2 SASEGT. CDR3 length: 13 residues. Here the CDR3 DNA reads TGTGCCAGTGATATCAGGGGGGCTGGTGAAGCTTTCTTT. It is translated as CASDIRGAGEAFF.